This T cell receptor (beta chain) was identified in a study of T cells after posttransplantation cyclophosphamide. The method was immunoSEQ multiplex PCR; TCRdb's version includes in-frame clones alone and lacks a portion of them. This sample has roughly 26,000 clones, each found more than once. Many counts were recorded for this clone. Trimming took 5 bases from V and 0 from J, leaving 8 bases between them. The germline V gene has CDR1 MNHNS and CDR2 SASEGT. This CDR3 contains 14 residues. The receptor was derived from a man in his fifties in good health, CMV-negative, and a related stem cell transplant donor. V usage is TRBV6-1 and J usage is TRBJ1-5; D is possibly TRBD1 (6 bases). Material: PBMCs. The CDR3 region is CASSTGYSNQPQHF. DNA for the CDR3: TGTGCCAGCAGTACAGGGTATAGCAATCAGCCCCAGCATTTT.